This note documents a single T cell receptor (beta chain) sequence. The antigen is not known. The data derive from a study of CD8 T cells in ankylosing spondylitis. Each TCR beta library was made by quantitative 5'-RACE that incorporated molecular barcodes. TCRdb re-called the 5' RACE reads through MiXCR, storing one row per CDR3 protein. Altogether tens of thousands of distinct CDR3 sequences are present, 16% being singletons, with the ten largest covering approximately 50%. CDR1 MNHNS and CDR2 SASEGT come from the germline V gene. The CDR3 has 16 residues. The J segment lost 4 bases and the V segment lost 4 bases, leaving 6 bases of the junction unmatched. Study results and caveats: Within matched ankylosing spondylitis synovial fluid, disease-linked clones were reportedly significantly enriched. Roughly eight highly homologous variants made up a TCR beta motif that seemed to typify ankylosing spondylitis blood. Existing reports had already noted some motif variants in reactive arthritis synovial fluid and blood.

The chain is built from TRBV6-1 and TRBJ2-2, with TRBD2 matching over 10 bases. The source is a male donor with ankylosing spondylitis or in good health (not recorded which). Material for sequencing was blood. In DNA, the CDR3 is TGTGCCAGCAGTGCCCCGACTAGCGGGCTCACCGGGGAGCTGTTTTTT. Translated, it gives CASSAPTSGLTGELFF.